The T cell receptor (beta chain) described here comes from a study of control samples from healthy donors and cancer patients. Here immunoSEQ multiplex PCR was the method, and the copy in TCRdb shows in-frame clones only, minus some. The sample contains about 150,000 clones, about 93% of which appear only once. This clone is a singleton in its sample. Per germline, CDR1 ENHRY and CDR2 SYGVKD. The trim removed 6 bases at V and 7 bases at J, leaving 3 bases unmatched. This CDR3 comprises 12 residues. The source is a man in his forties or fifties in good health. The gene calls are TRBV10-3 and TRBJ2-1, with 7 bases aligning to TRBD1. The sequenced sample consisted of blood. The CDR3 DNA sequence: TGTGCCATCAGAGGGACAGTTAATGAGCAGTTCTTC. Its protein is CAIRGTVNEQFF.